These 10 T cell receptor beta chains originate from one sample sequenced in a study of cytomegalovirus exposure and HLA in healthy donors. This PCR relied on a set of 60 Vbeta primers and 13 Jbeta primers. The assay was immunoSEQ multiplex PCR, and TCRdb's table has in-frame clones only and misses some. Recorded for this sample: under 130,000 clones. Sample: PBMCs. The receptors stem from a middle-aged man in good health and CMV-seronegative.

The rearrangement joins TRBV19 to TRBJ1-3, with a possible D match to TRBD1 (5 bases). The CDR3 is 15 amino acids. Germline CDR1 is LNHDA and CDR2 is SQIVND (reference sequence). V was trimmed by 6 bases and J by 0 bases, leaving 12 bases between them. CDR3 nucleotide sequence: TGTGCCAGTAGCCAAACAGGATTCTCTGGAAACACCATATATTTT. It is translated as CASSQTGFSGNTIYF.

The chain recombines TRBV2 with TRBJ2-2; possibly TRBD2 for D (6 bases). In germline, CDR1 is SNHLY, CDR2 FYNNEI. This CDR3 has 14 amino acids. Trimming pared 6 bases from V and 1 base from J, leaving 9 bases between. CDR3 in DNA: TGTGCCAGCAGCCTGGGGGGGAACACCGGGGAGCTGTTTTTT. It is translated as CASSLGGNTGELFF.

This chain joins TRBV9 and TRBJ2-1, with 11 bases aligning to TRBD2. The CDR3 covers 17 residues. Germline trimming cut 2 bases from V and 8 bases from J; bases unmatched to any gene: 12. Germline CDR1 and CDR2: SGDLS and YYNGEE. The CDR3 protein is CASSVAPLAGGPDEQFF. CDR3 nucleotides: TGTGCCAGCAGCGTCGCACCCCTAGCGGGAGGTCCCGATGAGCAGTTCTTC. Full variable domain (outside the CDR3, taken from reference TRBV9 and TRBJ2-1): DSGVTQTPKHLITATGQRVTLRCSPRSGDLSVYWYQQSLDQGLQFLIQYYNGEERAKGNILERFSAQQFPDLHSELNLSSLELGDSALYFCASSVAPLAGGPDEQFFGPGTRLTVL.

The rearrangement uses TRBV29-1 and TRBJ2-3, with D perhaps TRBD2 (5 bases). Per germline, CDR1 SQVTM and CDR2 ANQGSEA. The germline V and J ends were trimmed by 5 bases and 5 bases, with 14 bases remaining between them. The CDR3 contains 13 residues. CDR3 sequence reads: CSVSAGGVDTQYF. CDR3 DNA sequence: TGCAGCGTTAGCGCGGGTGGGGTAGATACGCAGTATTTT.

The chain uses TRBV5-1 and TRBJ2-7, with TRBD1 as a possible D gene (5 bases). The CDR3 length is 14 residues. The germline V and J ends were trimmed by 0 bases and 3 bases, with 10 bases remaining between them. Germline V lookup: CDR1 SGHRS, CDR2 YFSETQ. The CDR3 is CASSLVGPVYEQYF. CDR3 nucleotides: TGCGCCAGCAGCTTGGTGGGGCCCGTCTACGAGCAGTACTTC.

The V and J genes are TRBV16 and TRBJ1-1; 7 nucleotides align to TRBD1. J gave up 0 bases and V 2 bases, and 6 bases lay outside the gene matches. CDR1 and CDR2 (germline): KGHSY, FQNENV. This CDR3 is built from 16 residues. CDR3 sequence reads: CASSQRRQGMNTEAFF. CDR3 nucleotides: TGTGCCAGCAGCCAAAGAAGACAGGGAATGAACACTGAAGCTTTCTTT.

CDR3 nucleotide sequence: TGCGCCAGCAGCCAAGTTCCTAGCGGGGGGGAGACCCAGTACTTC. Translated: CASSQVPSGGETQYF. The chain has TRBV4-3 and TRBJ2-5, with TRBD2 identical over 11 bases. Germline CDR1 is LGHNA and CDR2 is YSLEER. V gave up 1 base and J gave up 5 bases; unmatched junction bases: 3. CDR3 length: 15 residues.

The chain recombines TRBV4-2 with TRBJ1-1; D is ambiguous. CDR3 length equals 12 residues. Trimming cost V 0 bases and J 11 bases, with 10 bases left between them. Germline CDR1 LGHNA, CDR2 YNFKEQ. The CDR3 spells CASSQDLGRAFF. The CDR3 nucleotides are TGTGCCAGCAGCCAAGATCTTGGGAGGGCTTTCTTT.

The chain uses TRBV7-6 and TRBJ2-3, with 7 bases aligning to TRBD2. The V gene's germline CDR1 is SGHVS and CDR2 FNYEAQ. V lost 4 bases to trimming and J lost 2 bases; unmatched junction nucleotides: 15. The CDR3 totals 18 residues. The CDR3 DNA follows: TGTGCCAGCAGCTCCGGGGTGCGGGGGTTCAACACCACAGATACGCAGTATTTT. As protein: CASSSGVRGFNTTDTQYF.

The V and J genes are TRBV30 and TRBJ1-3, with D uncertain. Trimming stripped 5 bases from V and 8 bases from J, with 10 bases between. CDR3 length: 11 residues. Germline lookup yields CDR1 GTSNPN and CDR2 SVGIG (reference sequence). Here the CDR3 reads CAWEGRYTIYF. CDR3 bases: TGTGCCTGGGAGGGCCGGTACACCATATATTTT.